Shown below are 14 T cell receptor beta chains from a single sample sequenced in a study of T cells in Graves' hyperthyroidism and ophthalmopathy. RNA transcripts provided the source from which TCR beta CDR3 regions were amplified. The HTBI primer set was used in a first-round RT-PCR of the TCR CDR3. TCRdb re-analysed the multiplex PCR reads in MiXCR, keeping a single row per CDR3 protein. The table has about 590,000 distinct CDR3 sequences, more than 15% seen once. Sequencing used blood. The receptors stem from a woman aged 25 to 39 with Graves' hyperthyroidism.

This clonotype was seen ten or more times. The genes are TRBV5-1 and TRBJ2-2; TRBD1 agrees at 10 bases. J was trimmed by 4 bases and V by 3 bases; bases with no gene match: 3. Germline loops: CDR1 SGHRS, CDR2 YFSETQ. CDR3 length: 15 residues. CDR3 sequence: CASSWRTGGTGELFF. As DNA, the CDR3 is TGCGCCAGCAGCTGGAGGACAGGGGGCACCGGGGAGCTGTTTTTT.

This clonotype has ten or more counts. This chain joins TRBV12-3 or TRBV12-4 and TRBJ2-2; no clear D gene. The ends were cut back, 5 bases at V and 6 bases at J, with 19 bases in the middle. The CDR3 loop spans 16 amino acids. The CDR3 loop is CASSPRPPPGPGELFF. CDR3 coding DNA: TGTGCCAGCAGTCCCCGCCCCCCCCCCGGGCCCGGGGAGCTGTTTTTT.

Turning to this clonotype: A read error may be the cause here, since a much bigger clone is one base away. CDR3 DNA: TGTGCCTGGAGTGTGGGGCAGGCAGGTACCCACGAGCAGTACTTC. Encoded protein: CAWSVGQAGTHEQYF. J is TRBJ2-7 and V is TRBV30, with D perhaps matching TRBD1 (5 bases). Germline values: CDR1 GTSNPN, CDR2 SVGIG (reference sequence). V was trimmed by 0 bases and J by 5 bases, leaving 17 bases between them. The CDR3 runs 15 residues. The full variable domain, its missing parts supplied by reference TRBV30 and TRBJ2-7, is SQTIHQWPATLVQPVGSPLSLECTVEGTSNPNLYWYRQAAGRGLQLLFYSVGIGQISSEVPQNLSASRPQDRQFILSSKKLLLSDSGFYLCAWSVGQAGTHEQYFGPGTRLTVT.

About this clonotype itself: A single base separates this from a much larger clone, so it may be a read error. The chain carries TRBV7-7 and TRBJ2-5; D possibly corresponds to TRBD2 (6 bases). Per the germline V gene, CDR1 is SSHAT and CDR2 is FNYEAQ (reference sequence). This CDR3 is built from 16 residues. The CDR3 loop reads CASSLGARTTGETQYF. The CDR3 DNA sequence: TGTGCTAGCAGCTTAGGGGCGCGGACTACAGGTGAGACCCAGTACTTC.

A word on this clonotype: A single base separates this from a much larger clone, so it may be a read error. The chain is built from TRBV12-3 or TRBV12-4 and TRBJ2-5; D is undetermined. The CDR3 sequence is 14 residues long. V lost 2 bases and J 1 base, leaving 8 bases between the germline ends. The CDR3 loop reads CASSLLTTQETQYF. Here the CDR3 DNA reads TGTGCCAGCAGTTTACTAACGACCCAAGAGACCCAGTACTTC.

About this clonotype: A read error is possible here, since a much larger clone lies one base away. This chain connects TRBV27 to TRBJ2-1; 10 nucleotides agree with TRBD2. Germline V gene data show CDR1 as MNHEY and CDR2 as SMNVEV (reference sequence). V gave up 10 bases and J gave up 10 bases; unmatched junction bases: 7. The CDR3 has 12 amino acids. CDR3 loop: CATGLASSEQFF. The DNA for the CDR3 is TGTGCCACGGGACTAGCGTCTAGCGAGCAGTTCTTC.

The chain links TRBV27 to TRBJ2-7; 9 positions agree with TRBD2. V dropped 3 bases and J dropped 4; count of bases not matched to a gene: 7. The CDR3 totals 15 residues. Germline values: CDR1 MNHEY, CDR2 SMNVEV (reference sequence). In nucleotides, the CDR3 is TGTGCCAGCAGTTTCCCCGGGACTAGCTGGTACGAGCAGTACTTC. This codes for CASSFPGTSWYEQYF.

In this sample, this clonotype turned up a few times. The J gene is TRBJ1-2, the V gene TRBV7-3; weak D call: TRBD1 (5 bases). The V and J ends lost 5 bases and 4 bases respectively, with 14 bases between them. The CDR3 has 14 residues. Germline assignment: CDR1 SGHTA and CDR2 FQGTGA. The CDR3 sequence: CASSPFPGGYGYTF. CDR3 bases: TGTGCCAGCAGCCCATTTCCCGGGGGCTATGGCTACACCTTC.

In its sample, this clonotype was seen a few times. The rearrangement links TRBV5-4 to TRBJ2-2; 15 bases are a match to TRBD2. CDR1 is SGHNT and CDR2 is YYREEE in the germline V gene (reference sequence). V shed 5 bases and J 4 bases; nucleotides not matched to a gene: 6. The CDR3 is made up of 17 amino acids. CDR3 sequence: CASRGLAGGTTTGELFF. The DNA for the CDR3 is TGTGCCAGCAGGGGACTAGCGGGAGGAACCACCACCGGGGAGCTGTTTTTT. The whole variable domain, remainder taken from reference TRBV5-4 and TRBJ2-2, is ETGVTQSPTHLIKTRGQQVTLRCSSQSGHNTVSWYQQALGQGPQFIFQYYREEENGRGNFPPRFSGLQFPNYSSELNVNALELDDSALYLCASRGLAGGTTTGELFFGEGSRLTVL.

At least ten counts were recorded for this clonotype. J is TRBJ2-4 and V is TRBV18; unclear D gene. In germline, CDR1 is KGHSH, CDR2 LQKENI. The CDR3 runs to 16 residues. The V gene lost 1 base and the J gene lost 0 bases, with 10 bases spanning the gap. In DNA form, the CDR3 reads TGTGCCAGCTCACCACGGGAAGAACTAGCCAAAAACATTCAGTACTTC. Its protein is CASSPREELAKNIQYF. The entire variable domain, with the rest obtained from reference TRBV18 and TRBJ2-4, is as follows: NAGVMQNPRHLVRRRGQEARLRCSPMKGHSHVYWYRQLPEEGLKFMVYLQKENIIDESGMPKERFSAEFPKEGPSILRIQQVVRGDSAAYFCASSPREELAKNIQYFGAGTRLSVL.

This clonotype was counted between two and nine times. The V call is TRBV19, the J call TRBJ1-5; D call uncertain. The CDR3 extends over 13 amino acids. The germline CDR1 and CDR2 sequences are LNHDA and SQIVND (reference sequence). Trimming left V 0 bases short and J 7 bases short, with 7 bases between. This CDR3 reads CASSIDAGQPQHF. The CDR3 DNA sequence: TGTGCCAGTAGTATAGATGCGGGGCAGCCCCAGCATTTT.

This clonotype was seen ten or more times. The chain combines TRBV6-6 with TRBJ1-1, with D unresolved. CDR1 MNHNY and CDR2 SVGAGI come from the germline V gene (reference sequence). The CDR3 runs to 14 residues. V dropped 2 bases and J dropped 0 bases, with 7 bases sitting between them. The CDR3 sequence: CASSYRHMNTEAFF. DNA of the CDR3: TGTGCCAGCAGTTACCGCCATATGAACACTGAAGCTTTCTTT.

This sequence joins TRBV6-2 or TRBV6-3 and TRBJ2-5, with TRBD2 identical over 14 bases. CDR1 MNHEY and CDR2 SVGEGT come from the germline V gene. V shed 5 bases, J shed 1 base, and the junction held 6 bases outside the gene matches. The CDR3 is 17 amino acids. The CDR3 region has the DNA TGTGCCAGCAGTAGCCGGGGACTAGCGGGAGCCCAAGAGACCCAGTACTTC. This translates into CASSSRGLAGAQETQYF.

This clonotype was picked up a small number of times. V and J are TRBV7-7 and TRBJ2-5; D might be TRBD2 (6 bases). Trimming pared 4 bases from V and 7 bases from J, leaving 7 bases between. This CDR3 has 11 amino acids. Germline V gives CDR1 SSHAT, CDR2 FNYEAQ (reference sequence). The CDR3 here is CASSSGGTQYF. DNA for the CDR3: TGTGCCAGCAGCTCCGGGGGGACCCAGTACTTC.